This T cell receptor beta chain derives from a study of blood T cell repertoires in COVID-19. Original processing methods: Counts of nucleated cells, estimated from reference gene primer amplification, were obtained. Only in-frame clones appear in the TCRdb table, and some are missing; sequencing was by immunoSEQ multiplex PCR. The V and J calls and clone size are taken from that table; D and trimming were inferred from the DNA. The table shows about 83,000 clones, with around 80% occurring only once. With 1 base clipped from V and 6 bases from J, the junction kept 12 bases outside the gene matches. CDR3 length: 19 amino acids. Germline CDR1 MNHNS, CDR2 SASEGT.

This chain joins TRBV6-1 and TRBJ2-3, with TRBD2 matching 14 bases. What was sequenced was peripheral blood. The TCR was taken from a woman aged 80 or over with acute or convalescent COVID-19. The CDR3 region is CASSEDWPGLAGAQDTQYF. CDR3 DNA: TGTGCCAGCAGTGAAGATTGGCCGGGACTAGCGGGGGCCCAGGATACGCAGTATTTT.